The clone carrying this TCR beta chain qualifies as medium-sized. The sample is drawn from a study of tissue T cells after allogeneic stem cell transplantation. J gave up 7 bases and V 4 bases, and 7 bases lay outside the gene matches. Germline CDR1 reads KGHSH; CDR2 reads LQKENI. The CDR3 covers 15 residues. Only in-frame clones appear in the TCRdb table, and some are missing; sequencing was by immunoSEQ multiplex PCR. This table holds around 4,100 clones, about 60% found once. The clonotype originates from an older female donor with lung cancer. This specimen was tissue from the esophagus, taken at autopsy. The chain uses TRBV18 and TRBJ1-5; 10 bases fit TRBD1. The CDR3 DNA reads as TGTGCCAGCTCACGAGGGACAGGGGATGGGCAGCCCCAGCATTTT. Encoded protein: CASSRGTGDGQPQHF.